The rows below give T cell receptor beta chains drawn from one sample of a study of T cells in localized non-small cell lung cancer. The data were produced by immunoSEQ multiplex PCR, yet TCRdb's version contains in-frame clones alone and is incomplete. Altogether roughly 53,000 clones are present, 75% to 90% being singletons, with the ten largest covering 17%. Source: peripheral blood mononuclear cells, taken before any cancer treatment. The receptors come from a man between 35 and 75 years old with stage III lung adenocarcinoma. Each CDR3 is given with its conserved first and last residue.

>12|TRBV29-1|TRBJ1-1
CSLRDGGTEAFF
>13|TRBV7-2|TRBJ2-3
CASSFPQGRTQYF
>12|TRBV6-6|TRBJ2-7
CASTQGAGEQYF
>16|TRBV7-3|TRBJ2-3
CASSLTAGGRTDTQYF
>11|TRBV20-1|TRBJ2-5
CSAQYGETQYF
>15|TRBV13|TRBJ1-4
CASSRGGTTNEKLFF
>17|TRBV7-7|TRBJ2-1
CASSSGTSGRALDEQFF
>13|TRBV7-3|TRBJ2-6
CASSSRDSDVLTF
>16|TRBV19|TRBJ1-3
CASSIRTLWSGNTIYF
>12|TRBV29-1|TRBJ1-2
CSVRQGAYGYTF
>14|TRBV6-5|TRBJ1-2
CASSRVRGDYGYTF
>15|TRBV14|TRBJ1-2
CASSQGLYPNYGYTF
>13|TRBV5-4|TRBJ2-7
CASTRGESYEQYF
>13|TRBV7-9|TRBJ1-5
CASSLSGEQPQHF
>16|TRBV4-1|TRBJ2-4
CASSQSRRGTGNIQYF
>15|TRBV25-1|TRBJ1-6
CASRGGGSTNSPLHF
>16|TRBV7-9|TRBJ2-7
CASSPPRSGGPYEQYF
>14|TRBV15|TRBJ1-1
CATSRDMGDTEAFF